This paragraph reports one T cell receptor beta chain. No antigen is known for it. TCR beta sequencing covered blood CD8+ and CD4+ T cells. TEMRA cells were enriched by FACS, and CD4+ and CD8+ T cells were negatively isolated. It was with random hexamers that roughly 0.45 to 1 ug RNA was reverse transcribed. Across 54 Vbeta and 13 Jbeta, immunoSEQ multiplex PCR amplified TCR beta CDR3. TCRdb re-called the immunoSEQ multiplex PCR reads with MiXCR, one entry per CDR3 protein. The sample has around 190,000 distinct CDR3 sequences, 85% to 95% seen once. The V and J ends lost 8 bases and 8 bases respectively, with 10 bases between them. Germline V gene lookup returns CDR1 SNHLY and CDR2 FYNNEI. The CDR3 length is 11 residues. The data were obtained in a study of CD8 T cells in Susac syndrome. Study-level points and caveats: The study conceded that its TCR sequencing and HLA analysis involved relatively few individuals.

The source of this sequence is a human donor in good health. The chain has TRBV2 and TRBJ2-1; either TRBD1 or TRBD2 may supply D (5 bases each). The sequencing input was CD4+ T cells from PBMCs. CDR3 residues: CASDRGYEQFF. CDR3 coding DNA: TGTGCCAGCGATCGGGGCTATGAGCAGTTCTTC.